This TCR beta chain was identified during a study of CD8+ T cells in alopecia areata. Looking at the study overall: Each of the treated patients was given oral tofacitinib, 5 to 10 mg twice daily, for moderate-to-severe alopecia areata. Tofacitinib ran for 6 to 18 months before 6 months off drug.

This clone was seen a few times. Described treatment: oral pan-JAK inhibitor, 5-10 mg twice daily. cDNA reverse transcribed from extracted RNA served as the sequencing template. TCRdb's table, derived via immunoSEQ multiplex PCR, lists solely in-frame clones and lacks some. The data show around 180,000 clones, more than 50% seen once. The CDR3 totals 14 residues. V trimming: 5 bases; J trimming: 3 bases; junction bases outside the gene matches: 7. CDR1 is LNHDA, CDR2 SQIVND, per germline (reference sequence). The sequenced sample was CD4+ T cells sorted from blood, obtained at week 24, from a patient treated with tofacitinib. The source of this sequence is a human donor with alopecia areata. The V gene is TRBV19, the J gene TRBJ2-7, with 7 bases lining up with TRBD1. The CDR3 spells CASSPTGPHYEQYF. DNA for the CDR3: TGTGCCAGTAGTCCGACAGGGCCCCACTACGAGCAGTACTTC.